The 10 T cell receptor beta chains given below trace back to one sample, sequenced in a study of blood T cell repertoires in COVID-19. Clones were read by immunoSEQ multiplex PCR, and TCRdb kept only the in-frame ones, dropping some. The sample has fewer than 200,000 clones, roughly four fifths seen once. Sequenced: peripheral blood. The receptor set was obtained from a woman over 75 with acute or convalescent COVID-19.

The CDR3 nucleotides are TGTGCCAGCAGCTTACGGGGAAGGCTGGACACTGAAGCTTTCTTT. It translates to CASSLRGRLDTEAFF. The chain recombines TRBV7-2 with TRBJ1-1; no clear D gene. CDR1 and CDR2 from the germline V gene are SGHTA and FQGNSA. The CDR3 consists of 15 residues. Trimming pared 2 bases from V and 3 bases from J, leaving 13 bases between.

The chain combines TRBV12-5 with TRBJ1-1, with a weak D call TRBD1 (5 bases). Per the germline V gene, CDR1 is LGHNT and CDR2 is FRNRAP. The CDR3 runs to 14 residues. Trimming cost V 7 bases and J 1 base, with 13 bases left between them. The CDR3 here is CASAWDFSNTEAFF. In nucleotides, the CDR3 is TGTGCTAGTGCCTGGGACTTTTCGAACACTGAAGCTTTCTTT. Full variable domain (rest looked up from reference TRBV12-5 and TRBJ1-1): DARVTQTPRHKVTEMGQEVTMRCQPILGHNTVFWYRQTMMQGLELLAYFRNRAPLDDSGMPKDRFSAEMPDATLATLKIQPSEPRDSAVYFCASAWDFSNTEAFFGQGTRLTVV.

There are a few counts of this clone. The chain combines TRBV5-1 with TRBJ2-2; the match to TRBD2 covers 7 bases. The junction had 8 bases not matched to a gene; V was cut back by 0 bases and J by 6 bases. CDR3 size: 16 residues. Germline CDR1 and CDR2: SGHRS and YFSETQ. The CDR3 nucleotides read TGCGCCAGCAGCTTGGACGGCGGGAGAAGTCCCGGGGAGCTGTTTTTT. It encodes CASSLDGGRSPGELFF.

V is TRBV28 and J is TRBJ2-7, with 8 bases that match TRBD1. Germline CDR1 MDHEN, CDR2 SYDVKM. V gave up 6 bases and J gave up 9 bases; unmatched junction bases: 7. CDR3 size: 12 residues. CDR3 loop: CASSSDRERQYF. The CDR3 DNA reads TGTGCCAGCAGCTCGGACAGGGAAAGGCAGTACTTC.

The rearrangement uses TRBV5-1 and TRBJ2-5; D is uncertain. Germline V gene sequence: CDR1 SGHRS, CDR2 YFSETQ. V gave up 0 bases and J gave up 5 bases, with 8 bases separating them. This CDR3 contains 13 residues. In DNA form, the CDR3 reads TGCGCCAGCAGCTTGGGCATTGAGGAGACCCAGTACTTC. This encodes CASSLGIEETQYF.

The rearrangement joins TRBV2 to TRBJ1-1; possibly TRBD1 for D (5 bases). The V end lost 7 bases, the J end lost 7 bases, and 10 bases lay between the germline ends. Germline assignment: CDR1 SNHLY and CDR2 FYNNEI. This CDR3 is 11 amino acids long. The chain's CDR3 is CASKQEYEAFF. In nucleotides, the CDR3 is TGTGCCAGCAAACAGGAGTATGAAGCTTTCTTT.

The V gene is TRBV5-1, the J gene TRBJ1-2; TRBD1 matches at 8 bases. The CDR3 totals 16 residues. Looked up from germline, CDR1 is SGHRS and CDR2 is YFSETQ. Germline trimming cut 4 bases from V and 7 bases from J; bases unmatched to any gene: 15. CDR3 protein: CASSPHPVDRDSGYTF. As DNA, the CDR3 is TGCGCCAGCAGCCCCCACCCGGTGGACAGGGATAGTGGCTACACCTTC.

CDR3 amino acids: CASNRGRGEQFF. CDR3 bases: TGTGCCAGCAATAGGGGGCGCGGTGAGCAGTTCTTC. The gene calls are TRBV14 and TRBJ2-1; TRBD1 aligns across 7 bases. J was trimmed by 9 bases and V by 7 bases; bases with no gene match: 6. CDR3 length: 12 amino acids. Germline CDR1 reads SGHDN; CDR2 reads FVKESK.

The rearrangement joins TRBV3-1 (or the pseudogene TRBV3-2) to TRBJ1-4; the D gene is possibly TRBD1 (5 bases). This CDR3 is built from 15 residues. V lost 6 bases to trimming and J lost 7 bases, with 18 bases between them. Germline V gives CDR1 LGHDT, CDR2 YNNKEL (reference sequence). The CDR3 loop reads CASRAEGAGSEKLFF. CDR3 nucleotides: TGTGCCAGCAGGGCTGAAGGCGCAGGGTCTGAAAAACTGTTTTTT.

With regard to this clone: One junction end disagrees with the germline gene, perhaps due to a read error. The chain has TRBV30 and TRBJ1-1; a weak D match, TRBD1 (6 bases). This CDR3 has 14 residues. Germline assignment: CDR1 GTSNPN and CDR2 SVGIG (reference sequence). The CDR3 DNA is TGTGCCTGGAGTGCCCTATTATTGGGGGCCAGTGGGGTGTTT. It encodes CAWSALLLGASGVF.